This TCR beta chain is drawn from a study of T-cell memory formation after mild COVID-19. Study in general: There were largely donor-specific TCR clusters. Study conclusions and caveats: Mostly located in CM and EM were contracting CD4+ clones, with contracting CD8+ clones located in EMRA. Pre-infection memory harbored some responding clones, suggesting cross-reactive memory joined. Among clones contracting day 15 to 85, CD4/CD8 was balanced, whereas later expanders leaned CD4+.

Trimming left V 5 bases short and J 0 bases short, with 11 bases between. CDR1 SGHVS and CDR2 FQNEAQ come from the germline V gene. The CDR3 has 15 amino acids. This clonotype was picked up many times. What it binds is unknown. TCRdb reprocessed the 5' RACE reads with MiXCR, giving one entry per CDR3 protein. The sample records hundreds of thousands of distinct CDR3 sequences, 7% to 10% being singletons. This clonotype originated in a man between 18 and 35 years old who had mild COVID-19 (a few samples of this study predate the infection). Cell type and time point are not known. The chain joins TRBV7-8 to TRBJ2-1; D might be TRBD2 (6 bases). The material sequenced was PBMCs or a T cell subset sorted from them (not recorded which). The CDR3 coding sequence is TGTGCCAGCAGCACCCGGGGGAGCTCCTACAATGAGCAGTTCTTC. Translation gives CASSTRGSSYNEQFF.